One sample yielded the 31 T cell receptor beta chains listed below, sequenced in a study of blood T cell repertoires in COVID-19. Data came from immunoSEQ multiplex PCR; TCRdb stores just in-frame clones and leaves some out. The table lists approximately 130,000 clones, 80% of them singletons. The sequencing input was peripheral blood. Receptors originate from a human donor in a cohort sampled during active COVID-19.

This chain connects TRBV5-1 to TRBJ2-2; a weak D match, TRBD2 (5 bases). The germline CDR1 and CDR2 sequences are SGHRS and YFSETQ. The CDR3 is 15 residues long. With 0 bases removed from V and 3 bases from J, the gap between germline ends came to 9 bases. The CDR3 is CASSLAGSDTGELFF. CDR3 bases: TGCGCCAGCAGCTTGGCGGGGTCTGACACCGGGGAGCTGTTTTTT.

The chain is built from TRBV27 and TRBJ2-1; 16 bases map to TRBD2. With V trimmed by 7 bases and J by 0 bases, 12 bases remained unmatched. This CDR3 region has 20 residues. The germline V gene encodes CDR1 MNHEY and CDR2 SMNVEV (reference sequence). The CDR3 DNA follows: TGTGCCAGCAAGCGGTTGGGGGGACTAGCGGGAGGGAGCTCCTACAATGAGCAGTTCTTC. This translates into CASKRLGGLAGGSSYNEQFF.

This rearrangement joins TRBV4-3 to TRBJ1-5; 7 nucleotides align to TRBD1. Germline CDR1 reads LGHNA; CDR2 reads YSLEER. Trimming took 3 bases from V and 3 from J; bases not matched to a gene: 5. This CDR3 contains 15 residues. This chain's CDR3 is CASSQTGQLNQPQHF. Written as DNA, the CDR3 is TGCGCCAGCAGCCAGACGGGACAGCTCAATCAGCCCCAGCATTTT.

The rearrangement links TRBV5-1 to TRBJ2-2; possibly TRBD2 for D (6 bases). The CDR3 runs to 13 residues. Germline CDR1 is SGHRS and CDR2 is YFSETQ. Trimming left V 1 base short and J 6 bases short, with 7 bases between. CDR3 nucleotides: TGCGCCAGCAGCTTGACGGGGGCCGGGGAGCTGTTTTTT. It specifies CASSLTGAGELFF.

This chain connects TRBV4-1 to TRBJ1-5, with TRBD1 as a possible D gene (6 bases). Trimming pared 3 bases from V and 2 bases from J, leaving 14 bases between. The CDR3 is 16 amino acids. Germline V lookup: CDR1 MGHRA, CDR2 YSYEKL. The CDR3 DNA follows: TGCGCCAGCAGCCACTCCACCCGACAGGGCAATCAGCCCCAGCATTTT. It yields the protein CASSHSTRQGNQPQHF.

The chain links TRBV4-3 to TRBJ1-4; D ambiguous. The CDR3 is made up of 15 amino acids. The ends were cut back, 0 bases at V and 11 bases at J, with 16 bases in the middle. CDR1 is LGHNA and CDR2 is YSLEER in the germline V gene. CDR3 in DNA: TGCGCCAGCAGCCAAGAGTATGTAAGGAGAGGGAAACTGTTTTTT. It yields the protein CASSQEYVRRGKLFF.

The table lists this clone with a few counts. The chain combines TRBV24-1 with TRBJ2-2, with 7 positions matching TRBD1. The ends lost 4 bases at V and 7 bases at J; junction bases unmatched: 11. The CDR3 length is 16 residues. Germline values: CDR1 KGHDR, CDR2 SFDVKD. CDR3 sequence: CATSDTSGQVGGELFF. The CDR3, as DNA: TGTGCCACCAGTGACACCTCCGGACAGGTCGGCGGGGAGCTGTTTTTT.

V is TRBV11-3 and J is TRBJ2-2; maybe TRBD2 (6 bases). Germline V gives CDR1 SGHNT, CDR2 YENEEA. The CDR3 runs to 13 residues. V was clipped by 8 bases and J by 3 bases, with 10 bases between them. This CDR3 is CASGGRDTGELFF. CDR3 bases: TGTGCCAGCGGGGGGAGAGACACCGGGGAGCTGTTTTTT.

The rearrangement joins TRBV10-3 to TRBJ2-1, with 10 bases that match TRBD2. The CDR3 covers 14 residues. The V gene's germline CDR1 is ENHRY and CDR2 SYGVKD. V was clipped by 6 bases and J by 9 bases; unmatched bases: 8. CDR3 sequence (DNA): TGTGCCATCAGGGATAGCGGGGGGCCGGCTGAGCAGTTCTTC. Translating it yields CAIRDSGGPAEQFF.

The chain joins TRBV3-1 (or the pseudogene TRBV3-2) to TRBJ2-1; D call uncertain. Germline lookup yields CDR1 LGHDT and CDR2 YNNKEL (reference sequence). This CDR3 is 13 amino acids long. The V end lost 10 bases, the J end lost 10 bases, and 20 bases lay between the germline ends. Here the CDR3 reads CATSRFGAREQFF. The CDR3 coding sequence is TGTGCCACCTCAAGATTTGGAGCTCGGGAGCAGTTCTTC.

This chain's CDR3 is CASSTRQGPQQYF. The CDR3 nucleotides are TGTGCCAGCAGTACTCGACAGGGACCACAGCAGTACTTC. J is TRBJ2-7 and V is TRBV6-2 or TRBV6-3; TRBD1 matches 7 bases. CDR1 is MNHEY and CDR2 is SVGEGT in the germline V gene. J lost 8 bases, V lost 5 bases, and 9 bases had no gene match. This CDR3 is built from 13 residues.

The sample holds a few counts of this clone. The J gene is TRBJ2-7, the V gene TRBV30; 9 bases match TRBD1. The CDR3 contains 12 residues. The germline V gene encodes CDR1 GTSNPN and CDR2 SVGIG (reference sequence). V lost 3 bases and J lost 12; bases outside the gene matches: 9. The chain's CDR3 is CAWSLNTGGWYF. In DNA form, the CDR3 reads TGTGCCTGGAGCTTAAATACAGGGGGCTGGTACTTC.

This clone showed up many times. The chain combines TRBV5-1 with TRBJ2-7; TRBD2 aligns across 14 bases. V lost 9 bases, J lost 1 base, and 12 bases stayed unmatched. Germline-derived CDR1 and CDR2 are SGHRS and YFSETQ. This CDR3 region has 17 residues. For the CDR3, the DNA is TGCGCCACCTCAGCAGGGACTAGCGGGAGAGTATCCTACGAGCAGTACTTC. Protein sequence: CATSAGTSGRVSYEQYF. Variable domain in full (rest from reference TRBV5-1 and TRBJ2-7): KAGVTQTPRYLIKTRGQQVTLSCSPISGHRSVSWYQQTPGQGLQFLFEYFSETQRNKGNFPGRFSGRQFSNSRSEMNVSTLELGDSALYLCATSAGTSGRVSYEQYFGPGTRLTVT.

CDR3: CASSQDAGGPNNEQFF. Here the CDR3 DNA reads TGCGCCAGCAGCCAAGACGCGGGAGGGCCGAACAATGAGCAGTTCTTC. The chain carries TRBV4-3 and TRBJ2-1; 9 nucleotides line up with TRBD2. V gave up 0 bases and J gave up 5 bases; unmatched junction bases: 5. Germline CDR1 LGHNA, CDR2 YSLEER. This CDR3 region has 16 residues.

V is TRBV21-1 and J is TRBJ2-5; the table's D call of TRBD2 was not tested on the DNA. TRBV21-1 is a documented pseudogene. The CDR3 spans 15 residues. The DNA of the CDR3 is TGTGCCAGCCTTACGAGCGGACTCCCACAAGAGACCCAGTACTTC. This codes for CASLTSGLPQETQYF.

CDR3 nucleotides: TGTGCCAGCAGCTCGGACAGGGCCTACGAGCAGTACTTC. Translation: CASSSDRAYEQYF. The chain uses TRBV11-2 and TRBJ2-7; 8 positions match TRBD1. The CDR3 has 13 residues. The junction had 1 base not matched to a gene; V was cut back by 4 bases and J by 2 bases. The germline V gene encodes CDR1 SGHAT and CDR2 FQNNGV.

This chain joins TRBV18 and TRBJ2-1; TRBD1 agrees at 9 bases. Germline V gene sequence: CDR1 KGHSH, CDR2 LQKENI. With 3 bases clipped from V and 7 bases from J, the junction kept 4 bases outside the gene matches. The CDR3 sequence is 14 residues long. The CDR3 loop reads CASSPNRGQNEQFF. Here the CDR3 DNA reads TGTGCCAGCTCACCCAACAGGGGGCAGAATGAGCAGTTCTTC.

The rearrangement joins TRBV10-3 to TRBJ2-5; 10 positions agree with TRBD2. V lost 7 bases to trimming and J lost 5 bases; unmatched junction nucleotides: 10. This CDR3 region has 15 residues. Germline V gene sequence: CDR1 ENHRY, CDR2 SYGVKD. CDR3 sequence: CAIMGAGGFRETQYF. The CDR3 nucleotides are TGTGCCATCATGGGAGCGGGGGGGTTTCGTGAGACCCAGTACTTC.

The J gene is TRBJ1-2, the V gene TRBV7-9; a possible D gene is TRBD1 (6 bases). V shed 0 bases and J shed 2 bases, with 16 bases lying between them. Germline V gene sequence: CDR1 SEHNR, CDR2 FQNEAQ (reference sequence). This CDR3 is built from 17 residues. CDR3 amino acids: CASSLAGRGQGNYGYTF. DNA for the CDR3: TGTGCCAGCAGCTTAGCCGGACGGGGTCAGGGGAACTATGGCTACACCTTC.

V usage is TRBV7-2 and J usage is TRBJ2-7; maybe TRBD1 (5 bases). CDR3 size: 14 residues. Germline V CDR1 and CDR2: SGHTA, FQGNSA. The V and J ends lost 5 bases and 1 base respectively, with 12 bases between them. The chain's CDR3 is CASSLTRQSYEQYF. The CDR3 region has the DNA TGTGCCAGCAGCCTCACAAGACAGTCCTACGAGCAGTACTTC. The variable domain in full, completed from reference TRBV7-2 and TRBJ2-7, reads GAGVSQSPSNKVTEKGKDVELRCDPISGHTALYWYRQSLGQGLEFLIYFQGNSAPDKSGLPSDRFSAERTGGSVSTLTIQRTQQEDSAVYLCASSLTRQSYEQYFGPGTRLTVT.

This rearrangement joins TRBV7-3 to TRBJ1-4; no clear D. Trimming removed 0 bases at V and 8 bases at J, with 7 bases between. This CDR3 is built from 13 residues. In germline, CDR1 is SGHTA, CDR2 FQGTGA. CDR3 bases: TGTGCCAGCAGCTTAACCAGAGGGGAAAAACTGTTTTTT. This encodes CASSLTRGEKLFF.

This clone was seen only a few times. The rearrangement uses TRBV15 and TRBJ2-1, with 7 bases identical to TRBD2. The CDR3 covers 14 residues. The germline V gene encodes CDR1 LNHNV and CDR2 YYDKDF (reference sequence). The ends lost 3 bases at V and 4 bases at J; junction bases unmatched: 3. This CDR3 reads CATSSSGAYNEQFF. The CDR3 DNA sequence: TGTGCCACCAGCAGCAGCGGGGCTTACAATGAGCAGTTCTTC.

This clone was detected only a few times. The J gene is TRBJ2-1, the V gene TRBV11-2; TRBD1 agrees at 8 bases. The CDR3 extends over 15 amino acids. The V gene end was trimmed by 7 bases and the J gene end by 6 bases; junction bases not matched to a gene: 11. Germline V lookup: CDR1 SGHAT, CDR2 FQNNGV. CDR3 amino acids: CASTMLGGQGNEQFF. The CDR3 DNA is TGTGCCAGCACTATGCTTGGAGGACAGGGCAATGAGCAGTTCTTC.

The chain couples TRBV19 to TRBJ1-1; 7 bases agree with TRBD1. V was pared by 6 bases and J by 4 bases, with 5 bases of the junction left unmatched. Germline CDR1 is LNHDA and CDR2 is SQIVND (reference sequence). The CDR3 is 13 amino acids. Here the CDR3 reads CASSDTGATEAFF. Here the CDR3 DNA reads TGTGCCAGTAGCGATACAGGGGCCACTGAAGCTTTCTTT.

This rearrangement joins TRBV15 to TRBJ1-3; weak D call: TRBD1 (6 bases). The CDR3 runs to 15 residues. Trimming removed 6 bases from V and 0 bases from J, with 12 bases in between. The germline V gene encodes CDR1 LNHNV and CDR2 YYDKDF (reference sequence). CDR3 sequence: CATSGTFDSGNTIYF. CDR3 sequence (DNA): TGTGCCACCAGTGGGACATTCGACTCTGGAAACACCATATATTTT.

This clone has only a few counts. The CDR3 here is CARSCGTSGREQFF. The CDR3 DNA follows: TGTGCCAGAAGCTGCGGGACTAGCGGGAGGGAGCAGTTCTTC. The chain links TRBV5-3 to TRBJ2-1; 15 bases are a match to TRBD2. TRBV5-3 is given ORF status, its function remaining uncertain. The CDR3 covers 14 residues. V dropped 3 bases and J dropped 10; count of bases not matched to a gene: 2.

CDR3 loop: CASSSLMNTEAFF. The CDR3 DNA reads TGTGCCAGCAGCTCACTCATGAACACTGAAGCTTTCTTT. The V and J genes are TRBV3-1 (or the pseudogene TRBV3-2) and TRBJ1-1, with D hard to call. The CDR3 extends over 13 amino acids. Germline-derived CDR1 and CDR2 are LGHDT and YNNKEL (reference sequence). The V gene lost 5 bases and the J gene lost 0 bases, with 7 bases spanning the gap.

The V call is TRBV4-2, the J call TRBJ2-5, with 10 bases matching TRBD1. V trimming: 2 bases; J trimming: 4 bases; junction bases outside the gene matches: 7. The V gene's germline CDR1 is LGHNA and CDR2 YNFKEQ. This CDR3 has 16 amino acids. The CDR3 nucleotides are TGTGCCAGCAGCCAATCGGGGGGACAGGGGAGAGAGACCCAGTACTTC. This encodes CASSQSGGQGRETQYF.

The rearrangement links TRBV28 to TRBJ1-2; D is unclear. The CDR3 length is 21 residues. V was cut by 2 bases and J by 5 bases, with 33 bases left in between. CDR1 and CDR2 (germline): MDHEN, SYDVKM. The CDR3 DNA reads as TGTGCCAGCAGTTTAAGTGGTAAATTTGGGCATATCCTATTAGAACGATATGGCTACACCTTC. Translated, it gives CASSLSGKFGHILLERYGYTF.

As DNA, the CDR3 is TGTGCCAGTAGTTCAGGGGTAGCCTACGAGCAGTACTTC. This codes for CASSSGVAYEQYF. This chain joins TRBV19 and TRBJ2-7, with D maybe TRBD1 (6 bases). This CDR3 has 13 residues. Trimming took off 5 bases at V and 2 bases at J, with 10 bases between the two ends. CDR1 is LNHDA and CDR2 is SQIVND in the germline V gene (reference sequence).

V usage is TRBV30 and J usage is TRBJ1-6; D gene uncertain. Trimming shortened V by 3 bases and J by 3 bases, and 6 bases separated the two germline ends. CDR3 length equals 13 residues. The germline V gene encodes CDR1 GTSNPN and CDR2 SVGIG (reference sequence). The CDR3 bases are TGTGCCTGGAGGGCAGTCTATAATTCACCCCTCCACTTT. Its protein product is CAWRAVYNSPLHF.